This section outlines one T cell receptor (beta chain) sequence together with its context. The antigen remains undetermined. These data belong to a study of CD8 T cells in ankylosing spondylitis. Study results and limitations: A motif of several highly homologous TCR beta variants was seen as apparently characteristic of ankylosing spondylitis blood. Earlier work had already found some motif variants in reactive arthritis synovial fluid and blood. It was reported that disease-linked clones were significantly enriched in matched ankylosing spondylitis synovial fluid.

The V gene's germline CDR1 is SGHAT and CDR2 FQDESV (reference sequence). V dropped 4 bases and J dropped 0; count of bases not matched to a gene: 16. There are 21 residues in the CDR3. For TCR beta, libraries came from quantitative 5'-RACE with molecular barcodes. In TCRdb, the 5' RACE reads were re-called with MiXCR into one record per CDR3 protein. The sample carries hundreds of thousands of distinct CDR3 sequences, about 24% recorded once. The sequenced sample was blood, either unsorted or a sorted T cell fraction (not recorded which). The chain recombines TRBV11-1 with TRBJ2-1; 12 positions agree with TRBD2. The receptor's source is a male donor with ankylosing spondylitis. CDR3 in amino acids: CASSSPRLLAGGPSSYNEQFF. Written as DNA, the CDR3 is TGTGCCAGCAGCTCCCCAAGGCTTCTAGCGGGAGGGCCCAGCTCCTACAATGAGCAGTTCTTC.